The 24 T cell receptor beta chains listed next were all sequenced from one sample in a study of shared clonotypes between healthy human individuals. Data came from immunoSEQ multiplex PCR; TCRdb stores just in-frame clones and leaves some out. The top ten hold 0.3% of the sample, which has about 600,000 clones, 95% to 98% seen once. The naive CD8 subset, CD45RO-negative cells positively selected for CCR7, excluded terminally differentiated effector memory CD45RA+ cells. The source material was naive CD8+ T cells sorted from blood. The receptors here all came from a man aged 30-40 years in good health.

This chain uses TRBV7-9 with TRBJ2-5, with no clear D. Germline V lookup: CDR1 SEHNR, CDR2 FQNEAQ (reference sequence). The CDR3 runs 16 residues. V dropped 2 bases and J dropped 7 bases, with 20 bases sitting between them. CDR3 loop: CASSLTHQMPFGTQYF. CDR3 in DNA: TGTGCCAGCAGCTTAACCCACCAGATGCCGTTTGGGACCCAGTACTTC.

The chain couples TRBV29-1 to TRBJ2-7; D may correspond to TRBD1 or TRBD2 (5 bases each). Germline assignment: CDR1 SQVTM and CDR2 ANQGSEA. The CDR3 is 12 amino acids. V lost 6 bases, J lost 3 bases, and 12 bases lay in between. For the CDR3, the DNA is TGCAGCGTCTCTGAGGGGAACTACGAGCAGTACTTC. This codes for CSVSEGNYEQYF.

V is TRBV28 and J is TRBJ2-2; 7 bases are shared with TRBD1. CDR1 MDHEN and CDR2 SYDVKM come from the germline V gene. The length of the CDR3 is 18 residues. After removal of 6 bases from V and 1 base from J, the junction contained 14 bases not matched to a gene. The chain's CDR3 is CASRGRDSDPGNTGELFF. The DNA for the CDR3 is TGTGCCAGCAGAGGAAGGGACAGCGATCCTGGGAACACCGGGGAGCTGTTTTTT.

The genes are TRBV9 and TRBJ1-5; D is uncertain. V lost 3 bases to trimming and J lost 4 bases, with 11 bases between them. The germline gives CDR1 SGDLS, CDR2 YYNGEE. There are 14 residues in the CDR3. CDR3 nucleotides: TGTGCCAGCAGCGAGGGAATTTTGAATCAGCCCCAGCATTTT. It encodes CASSEGILNQPQHF.

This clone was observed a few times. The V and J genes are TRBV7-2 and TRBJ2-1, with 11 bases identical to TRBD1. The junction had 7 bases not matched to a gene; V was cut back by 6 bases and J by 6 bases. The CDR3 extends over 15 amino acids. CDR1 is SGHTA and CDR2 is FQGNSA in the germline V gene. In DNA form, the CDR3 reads TGTGCCAGCAGGTTGACCGGGACAGGGGGCAATGAGCAGTTCTTC. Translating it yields CASRLTGTGGNEQFF.

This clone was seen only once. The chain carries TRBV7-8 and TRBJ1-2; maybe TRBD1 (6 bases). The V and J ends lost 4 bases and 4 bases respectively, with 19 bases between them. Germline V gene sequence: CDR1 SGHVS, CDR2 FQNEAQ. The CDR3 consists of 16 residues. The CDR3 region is CASSSHLQGDFYGYTF. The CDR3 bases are TGTGCCAGCAGCTCACATCTACAGGGCGACTTCTATGGCTACACCTTC.

The CDR3 reads CASSLGEWGYEQYF. The CDR3 DNA sequence: TGCGCCAGCAGCTTGGGGGAATGGGGCTACGAGCAGTACTTC. The chain recombines TRBV5-1 with TRBJ2-7; no firm D call. The length of the CDR3 is 14 residues. The V end lost 0 bases, the J end lost 3 bases, and 10 bases lay between the germline ends. Germline CDR1 SGHRS, CDR2 YFSETQ.

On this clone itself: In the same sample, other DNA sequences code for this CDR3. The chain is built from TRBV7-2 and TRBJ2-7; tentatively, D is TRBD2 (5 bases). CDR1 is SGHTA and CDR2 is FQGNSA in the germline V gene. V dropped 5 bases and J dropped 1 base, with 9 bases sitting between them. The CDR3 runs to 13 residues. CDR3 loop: CASSPGLSYEQYF. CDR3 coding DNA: TGTGCCAGCAGCCCAGGACTTTCCTACGAGCAGTACTTC.

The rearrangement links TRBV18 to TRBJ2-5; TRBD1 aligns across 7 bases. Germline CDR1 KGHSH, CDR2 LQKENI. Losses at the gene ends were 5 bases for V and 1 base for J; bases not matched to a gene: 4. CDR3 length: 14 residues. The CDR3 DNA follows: TGTGCCAGCTCAGCTAAGGGGGCCCAAGAGACCCAGTACTTC. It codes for CASSAKGAQETQYF.

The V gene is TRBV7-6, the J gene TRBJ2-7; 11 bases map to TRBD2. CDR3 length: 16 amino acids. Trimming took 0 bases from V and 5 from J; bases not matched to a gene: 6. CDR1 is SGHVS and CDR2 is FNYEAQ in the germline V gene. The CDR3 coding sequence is TGTGCCAGCAGCTTAGCGTTAGCGGGAGGGACAAACGAGCAGTACTTC. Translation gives CASSLALAGGTNEQYF.

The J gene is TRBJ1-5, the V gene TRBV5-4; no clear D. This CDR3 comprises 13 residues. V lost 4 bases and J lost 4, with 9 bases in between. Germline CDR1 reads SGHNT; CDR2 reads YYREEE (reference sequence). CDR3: CASSMVPNQPQHF. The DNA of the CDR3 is TGTGCCAGCAGCATGGTTCCGAATCAGCCCCAGCATTTT.

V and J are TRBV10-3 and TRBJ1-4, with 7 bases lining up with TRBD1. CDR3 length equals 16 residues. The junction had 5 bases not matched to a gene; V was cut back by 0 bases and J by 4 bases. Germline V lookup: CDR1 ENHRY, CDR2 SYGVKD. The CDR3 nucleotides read TGTGCCATCAGTGAGTCAGGGGGCGGAGGTAATGAAAAACTGTTTTTT. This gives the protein CAISESGGGGNEKLFF.

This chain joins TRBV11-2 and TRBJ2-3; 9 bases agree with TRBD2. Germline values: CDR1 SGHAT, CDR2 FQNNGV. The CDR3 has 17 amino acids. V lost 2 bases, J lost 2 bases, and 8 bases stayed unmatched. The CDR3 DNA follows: TGTGCCAGCAGCTTACTCCTAGGACTAGCGCACACAGATACGCAGTATTTT. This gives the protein CASSLLLGLAHTDTQYF.

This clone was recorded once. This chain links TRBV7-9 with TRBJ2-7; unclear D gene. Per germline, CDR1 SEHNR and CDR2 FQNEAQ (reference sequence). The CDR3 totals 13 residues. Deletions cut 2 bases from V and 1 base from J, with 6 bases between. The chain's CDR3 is CASSLPVSYEQYF. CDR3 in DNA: TGTGCCAGCAGCTTACCAGTTTCCTACGAGCAGTACTTC. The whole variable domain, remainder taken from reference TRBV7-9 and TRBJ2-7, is DTGVSQNPRHKITKRGQNVTFRCDPISEHNRLYWYRQTLGQGPEFLTYFQNEAQLEKSRLLSDRFSAERPKGSFSTLEIQRTEQGDSAMYLCASSLPVSYEQYFGPGTRLTVT.

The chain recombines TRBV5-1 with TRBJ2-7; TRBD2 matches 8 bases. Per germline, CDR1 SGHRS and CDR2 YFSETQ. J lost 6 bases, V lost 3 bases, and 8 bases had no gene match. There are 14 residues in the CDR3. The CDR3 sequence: CASSSGGLGGEQYF. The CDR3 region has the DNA TGCGCCAGCAGCTCTGGGGGACTAGGAGGCGAGCAGTACTTC.

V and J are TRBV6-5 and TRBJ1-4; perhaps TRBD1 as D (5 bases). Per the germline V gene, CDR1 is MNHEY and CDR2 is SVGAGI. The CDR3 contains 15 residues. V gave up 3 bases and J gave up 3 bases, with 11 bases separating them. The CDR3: CASSYQGNPNEKLFF. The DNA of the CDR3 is TGTGCCAGCAGTTATCAGGGAAACCCTAATGAAAAACTGTTTTTT.

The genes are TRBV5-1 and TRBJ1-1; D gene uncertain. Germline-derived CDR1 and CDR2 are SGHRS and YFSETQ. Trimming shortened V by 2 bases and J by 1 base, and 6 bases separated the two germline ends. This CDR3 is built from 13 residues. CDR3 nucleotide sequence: TGCGCCAGCAGCTTTCGAGAGAACACTGAAGCTTTCTTT. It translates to CASSFRENTEAFF.

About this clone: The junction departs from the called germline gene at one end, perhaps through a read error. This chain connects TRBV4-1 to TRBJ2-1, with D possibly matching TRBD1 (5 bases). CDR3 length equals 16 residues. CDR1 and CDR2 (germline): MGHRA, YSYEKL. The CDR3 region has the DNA TGCGCCAGCAGACAAGGGGATACAACTACTCGCAATGAGCAGTTCTTC. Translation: CASRQGDTTTRNEQFF.

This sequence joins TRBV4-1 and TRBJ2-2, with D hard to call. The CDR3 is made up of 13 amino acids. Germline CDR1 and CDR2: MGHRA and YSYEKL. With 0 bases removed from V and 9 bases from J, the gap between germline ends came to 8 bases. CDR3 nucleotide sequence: TGCGCCAGCAGCCAAGATTCGTTGCGGGAGCTGTTTTTT. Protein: CASSQDSLRELFF.

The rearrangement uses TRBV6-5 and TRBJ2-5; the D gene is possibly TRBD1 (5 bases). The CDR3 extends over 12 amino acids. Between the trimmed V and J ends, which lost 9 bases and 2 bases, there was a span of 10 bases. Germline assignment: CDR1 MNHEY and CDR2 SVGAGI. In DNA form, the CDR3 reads TGTGCCAGTAGGGGTAGGCAAGAGACCCAGTACTTC. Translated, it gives CASRGRQETQYF.

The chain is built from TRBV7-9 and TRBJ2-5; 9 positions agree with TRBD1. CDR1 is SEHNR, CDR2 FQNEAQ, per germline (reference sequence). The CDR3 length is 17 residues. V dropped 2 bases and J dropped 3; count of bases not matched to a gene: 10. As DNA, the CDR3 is TGTGCCAGCAGCTTATCTGGGACAGGGATAGGGGAAGAGACCCAGTACTTC. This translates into CASSLSGTGIGEETQYF.

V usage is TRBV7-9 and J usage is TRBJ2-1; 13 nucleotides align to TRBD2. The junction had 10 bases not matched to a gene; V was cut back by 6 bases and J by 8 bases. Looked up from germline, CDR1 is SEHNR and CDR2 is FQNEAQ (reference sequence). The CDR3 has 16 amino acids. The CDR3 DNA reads TGTGCCAGCAGGCCGAGACTAGCGGGAGGATCAGATGAGCAGTTCTTC. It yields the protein CASRPRLAGGSDEQFF.

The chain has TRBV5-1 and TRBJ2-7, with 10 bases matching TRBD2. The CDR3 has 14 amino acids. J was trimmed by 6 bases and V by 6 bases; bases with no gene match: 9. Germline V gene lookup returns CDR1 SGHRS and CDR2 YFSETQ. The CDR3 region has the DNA TGCGCCAGCACGGGTAGCGGGAGGAGGTCCGAGCAGTACTTC. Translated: CASTGSGRRSEQYF.

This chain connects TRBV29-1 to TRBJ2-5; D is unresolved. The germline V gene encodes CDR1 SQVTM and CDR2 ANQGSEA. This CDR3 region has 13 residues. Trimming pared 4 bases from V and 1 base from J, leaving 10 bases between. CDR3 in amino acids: CSVVARTQETQYF. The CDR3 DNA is TGCAGCGTTGTTGCTCGGACCCAAGAGACCCAGTACTTC.